A selection of T cell receptor beta chains follows, all from one sample in a study of T cells in Graves' hyperthyroidism and ophthalmopathy. TCRdb itself ran the multiplex PCR reads through MiXCR, one entry per CDR3 protein. The sample yields some 360,000 distinct CDR3 sequences, roughly 18% seen once. Source material: blood. All receptors come from a woman between 40 and 55 years old with Graves' ophthalmopathy. Both conserved end residues are part of each CDR3. The D gene is left open where the match is weak. The size field is filled for only some rows; it gives once, few, many or a size class.

many	TRBV20-1	TRBJ2-7	.	TGCAGTGCACGGGACCTGGTGGGGTACGAGCAGTACTTC	CSARDLVGYEQYF
many	TRBV27	TRBJ1-5	.	TGTGCCAGCAGTCTACAGGGAAACAATCAGCCCCAGCATTTT	CASSLQGNNQPQHF
many	TRBV10-3	TRBJ2-2	.	TGTGCCATCAGTGGGACGACGGTCGGGGAGCTGTTTTTT	CAISGTTVGELFF
many	TRBV30	TRBJ2-7	.	TGTGCCTGGAGATATTGGAACACCTACGAGCAGTACTTC	CAWRYWNTYEQYF
many	TRBV29-1	TRBJ2-2	TRBD2	TGCAGCGTTGGGTCTAGCGGGAGTACCGGGGAGCTGTTTTTT	CSVGSSGSTGELFF
many	TRBV30	TRBJ2-6	.	TGTGCCTGGAGGGGACCCACGCTTTACGTCCTGACTTTC	CAWRGPTLYVLTF
many	TRBV18	TRBJ2-5	.	TGTGCCAGCTCACCGTCCCGGGAGACCCAGTACTTC	CASSPSRETQYF
many	TRBV14	TRBJ2-7	.	TGTGCCAGCAGCCAAGTGCATGGGGCATACGAGCAGTACTTC	CASSQVHGAYEQYF
many	TRBV6-5	TRBJ2-7	.	TGTGCCAGCAGTTACTCGACGGGACGCTACGAGCAGTACTTC	CASSYSTGRYEQYF
.	TRBV30	TRBJ2-7	TRBD2	TGTGCCTGGAGTGTCCATGGACTAGCCTACGAGCAGTACTTC	CAWSVHGLAYEQYF
.	TRBV7-2	TRBJ1-2	TRBD1	TGTGCCAGCAGCTTTGAGGGGGCGGATGGCTACACCTTC	CASSFEGADGYTF
few	TRBV6-4	TRBJ2-7	.	TGTGCCAGCAGTGTGGAGTGGGAAGGCGAGCAGTCCTTC	CASSVEWEGEQSF
many	TRBV6-5	TRBJ1-1	.	TGTGCCAGCAACTATAGGGAGAACACTGAAGCTTTCTTT	CASNYRENTEAFF
.	TRBV19	TRBJ1-1	.	TGTGCCAGTTGCGCGAACACTGAAGCTTTCTTT	CASCANTEAFF
many	TRBV7-2	TRBJ2-7	TRBD2	TGTGCCAGCAGCTTAGACGGGAGGTCAGAGGAGCAGTACTTC	CASSLDGRSEEQYF
many	TRBV20-1	TRBJ1-2	.	TGCAGTGCTAGTGGAGCATCCAGCCGCTACACCTTC	CSASGASSRYTF
many	TRBV28	TRBJ2-5	.	TGTGCCAGCGAGAGCGGAGAGACCCAGTACTTC	CASESGETQYF
many	TRBV28	TRBJ1-1	.	TGTGCCAGCAGTCGGCGAGGGGGGGGAGGGAGCGGCGCTGAAGCTTTCTTT	CASSRRGGGGSGAEAFF
many	TRBV2	TRBJ1-1	TRBD1	TGTGCCAGCAGGTACAGGGGAATGAACACTGAGGCTTTCTTT	CASRYRGMNTEAFF
many	TRBV29-1	TRBJ2-7	.	TGCAGCTTCTCGAGCGACTCCTACGAGCAGTACTTC	CSFSSDSYEQYF
many	TRBV6-2/TRBV6-3	TRBJ1-5	TRBD1	TGTGCCAGCAGACAGACAGGGGGCTATCAGCCCCAGCATTTT	CASRQTGGYQPQHF
many	TRBV20-1	TRBJ1-1	TRBD1	TGCGCCGGGACAGGGAGGGATGAAGCTTTCTTT	CAGTGRDEAFF
many	TRBV12-3/TRBV12-4	TRBJ2-7	TRBD1	TGTGCCAGCAGCCGTCGACAGGGCTACGAGCAGTACTTC	CASSRRQGYEQYF
.	TRBV6-1	TRBJ1-2	.	TGTGCCAGCACACCAGAAACTCGATATGGCTACACCTTC	CASTPETRYGYTF
many	TRBV11-2	TRBJ1-2	.	TGTGCCAGCAGCTTAGGGGCTAACTATGGCTACACCTTC	CASSLGANYGYTF
many	TRBV15	TRBJ1-2	.	TGTGCCACCCGAGACGGGGGGCGCGGGGGCTACACCTTC	CATRDGGRGGYTF
many	TRBV7-8	TRBJ1-3	.	TGTGCCAGCAGTATGGGGACGATACACTCTGGAAACACCATATATTTT	CASSMGTIHSGNTIYF
few	TRBV6-5	TRBJ1-1	TRBD1	TGTGCCAGCAGTTACCCGGGACAGGGGAACACTGAAGCTTTCTTT	CASSYPGQGNTEAFF
many	TRBV6-2/TRBV6-3	TRBJ1-1	TRBD1	TGTGCCAGCAGCGGGACAGGGCTGAACCCTGAAGCTTTCTTT	CASSGTGLNPEAFF
many	TRBV7-2	TRBJ1-5	.	TGTGCCAGCACCAGGGGTTATGGCAATCAGCCCCAGCATTTT	CASTRGYGNQPQHF
many	TRBV10-2	TRBJ1-5	.	TGCGCCAGCAGCCAGGGGTATGATCAGCCCCAGCATTTT	CASSQGYDQPQHF
many	TRBV27	TRBJ1-2	TRBD1	TGTGCCAGCAGTCACCGGGGACAGAACTATGGCTACACCTTC	CASSHRGQNYGYTF
many	TRBV2	TRBJ2-7	TRBD2	TGTGCCAGCAGGCCGGGACTACCCTACGAGCAGTACTTC	CASRPGLPYEQYF
many	TRBV20-1	TRBJ1-1	.	TGCAGTGCTCAGGCCGGGACGGTTGAAGCTTTCTTT	CSAQAGTVEAFF
many	TRBV7-2	TRBJ1-5	.	TGTGCCAGCAGCTTAGACAGTAGCAATCAGCCCCAGCATTTT	CASSLDSSNQPQHF
many	TRBV2	TRBJ2-7	TRBD2	TGTGCCAGCAGTCGCCTAGCGGGAGGGCCCCACGAGCAGTACTTC	CASSRLAGGPHEQYF
many	TRBV6-1	TRBJ2-1	TRBD2	TGTGCCAGCAGCCCCCTAGCCGGGAGGGCCCCTGAGCAGTTCTTC	CASSPLAGRAPEQFF